Sequencing of this TCR beta chain was carried out in a study of blood T cells in healthy people across ages. Healthy Caucasian individuals from Russia aged roughly 6 to 100 were enrolled as donors. It was with a sample-barcoded 5' primer and a J-beta primer mix that a second PCR of roughly 6 to 11 cycles was run. Every cDNA molecule bore a tag from a template-switch adaptor containing 12 random nucleotides. TCRdb called the 5' RACE reads again in MiXCR, with one record for every CDR3 protein. Of about 640,000 distinct CDR3 sequences in the sample, about 30% are singletons; the top ten hold 15% to 18%. Germline V gene lookup returns CDR1 SQVTM and CDR2 ANQGSEA. V gave up 4 bases and J gave up 3 bases; unmatched junction bases: 3. CDR3 length: 13 residues. Details on this clonotype: A read error may explain this, as a much larger clone is one base away.

Material: blood. The TCR sequence derives from a woman of 80 years or more in good health. The rearrangement uses TRBV29-1 and TRBJ2-1; 7 bases are shared with TRBD1. The CDR3 DNA sequence: TGCAGCGTTGTGACAGGGAGCTACAATGAGCAGTTCTTC. Amino acids: CSVVTGSYNEQFF.